This passage covers 9 T cell receptor beta chains from one sample sequenced in a study of human versus mouse CDR3 diversity and MHC coevolution (dated by TCRdb to 2015 to 2018). To prepare the library, the immunoSEQ multiplex PCR assay was applied. TCRdb stores this immuneACCESS table with in-frame sequences only. Part of the clones is absent; in the studies checked, under half of the shortfall reflects unresolved V genes, and no reason is known for the rest. The sample table holds about 80,000 clones, of which just under 95% were seen once. In total, the top ten clones hold over 1.3% of the sample. Sequencing was performed on naive CD4+ T cells from blood. The cell subset or site label, as the study defines it: CD45RO-negative CD62L-positive naive CD4 T cells. All receptors come from a person aged 30 to 69 in good health.

The rearrangement joins TRBV27 to TRBJ1-1; no clear D. The V gene lost 5 bases and the J gene lost 7 bases, with 26 bases spanning the gap. CDR1 is MNHEY and CDR2 is SMNVEV in the germline V gene (reference sequence). The CDR3 is 17 residues long. The CDR3 DNA follows: TGTGCCAGCAGTAACACCGACCGGGAACTCAAGCCCGATGAAGCTTTCTTT. Translating gives CASSNTDRELKPDEAFF.

V and J are TRBV5-4 and TRBJ2-1, with 13 bases aligning to TRBD2. The CDR3 totals 16 residues. CDR1 and CDR2 from the germline V gene are SGHNT and YYREEE (reference sequence). V was pared by 4 bases and J by 10 bases, with 11 bases of the junction left unmatched. CDR3 in amino acids: CASSPRTSGRRGEQFF. DNA for the CDR3: TGTGCCAGCAGCCCTCGGACTAGCGGGAGAAGAGGGGAGCAGTTCTTC.

The V and J genes are TRBV15 and TRBJ2-7; 7 nucleotides line up with TRBD1. CDR3 length: 12 amino acids. V lost 3 bases, J lost 6 bases, and 2 bases stayed unmatched. Germline assignment: CDR1 LNHNV and CDR2 YYDKDF (reference sequence). The DNA for the CDR3 is TGTGCCACCAGCAGTCAGGGGGTCGAGCAGTACTTC. Amino acids: CATSSQGVEQYF.

The rearrangement uses TRBV6-1 and TRBJ1-5; 7 nucleotides align to TRBD1. From germline, CDR1 is MNHNS and CDR2 SASEGT. J lost 5 bases, V lost 4 bases, and 8 bases had no gene match. The CDR3 sequence is 15 residues long. CDR3 loop: CASSGDREGYQPQHF. CDR3 DNA sequence: TGTGCCAGCAGTGGTGACAGGGAAGGTTATCAGCCCCAGCATTTT.

The V gene is TRBV5-1, the J gene TRBJ1-2; 9 nucleotides line up with TRBD1. Germline V CDR1 and CDR2: SGHRS, YFSETQ. CDR3 length: 14 residues. The V and J ends lost 1 base and 8 bases, in that order; junction bases with no gene match: 6. Here the CDR3 DNA reads TGCGCCAGCAGCTTGCAACAGGGGGCAAAAGGCTACACCTTC. It yields the protein CASSLQQGAKGYTF.

The chain joins TRBV15 to TRBJ1-2; D uncertain. V was clipped by 0 bases and J by 4 bases, with 6 bases between them. This CDR3 is built from 13 residues. CDR1 is LNHNV, CDR2 YYDKDF, per germline (reference sequence). CDR3 region: CATSRDGSYGYTF. As DNA, the CDR3 is TGTGCCACCAGCAGAGATGGCTCCTATGGCTACACCTTC.

The V call is TRBV5-8, the J call TRBJ1-2, with D possibly being TRBD1 (6 bases). The CDR3 is made up of 14 amino acids. The V gene's germline CDR1 is SGHTS and CDR2 YDEGEE. The germline V and J ends were trimmed by 6 bases and 4 bases, with 16 bases remaining between them. The CDR3 nucleotides are TGTGCCAGCAATACAGGGCCTCAAACCTATGGCTACACCTTC. Protein: CASNTGPQTYGYTF.

Points on this clone: The sample holds other DNA sequences that translate to the same CDR3. The chain couples TRBV27 to TRBJ1-1; unclear D gene. V lost 4 bases and J 5 bases, leaving 14 bases between the germline ends. Germline CDR1 and CDR2: MNHEY and SMNVEV (reference sequence). The CDR3 length is 14 residues. The CDR3 bases are TGTGCCAGCAGTTGGTGGGGAGGAAAGACTGAAGCTTTCTTT. This translates into CASSWWGGKTEAFF.

The rearrangement links TRBV6-1 to TRBJ1-5, with a possible D match to TRBD1 (5 bases). V dropped 4 bases and J dropped 8 bases, with 15 bases sitting between them. Germline V gene data show CDR1 as MNHNS and CDR2 as SASEGT. CDR3 length: 14 residues. The chain's CDR3 is CASSGDSGREPQHF. The CDR3, as DNA: TGTGCCAGCAGTGGGGACTCAGGGCGGGAGCCCCAGCATTTT.